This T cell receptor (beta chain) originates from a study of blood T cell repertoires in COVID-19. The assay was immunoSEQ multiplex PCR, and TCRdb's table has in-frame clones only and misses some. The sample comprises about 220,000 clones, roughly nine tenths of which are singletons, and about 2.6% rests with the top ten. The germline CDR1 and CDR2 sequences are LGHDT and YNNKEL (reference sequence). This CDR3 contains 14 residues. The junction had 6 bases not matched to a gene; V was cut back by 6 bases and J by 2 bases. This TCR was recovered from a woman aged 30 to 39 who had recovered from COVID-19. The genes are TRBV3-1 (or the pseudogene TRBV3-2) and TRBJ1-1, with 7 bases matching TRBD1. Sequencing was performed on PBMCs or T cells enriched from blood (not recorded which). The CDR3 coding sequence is TGTGCCAGCAGACCCGGGACAGTTAACACTGAAGCTTTCTTT. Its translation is CASRPGTVNTEAFF.